A selection of T cell receptor beta chains follows, all from one sample in a study of blood T cell repertoires in COVID-19. Clones were sequenced by immunoSEQ multiplex PCR, and TCRdb holds only the in-frame ones, with some missing. The data contain about 380,000 clones, more than 75% of them singletons. Input material: PBMCs or T cells enriched from blood (not recorded which). The receptor source for this set is a young woman who had recovered from COVID-19. The CDR3 runs from the conserved cysteine through the conserved F or W. Fields, in order: V gene, J gene, clone size, D gene, CDR3 DNA, CDR3 protein. The D gene is left open where the match is weak. Size is omitted from some rows. Given values are once, few, many or a class for expanded clones.

TRBV3-1/TRBV3-2	TRBJ1-6	-	-	TGTGCCAGCAGCCAAGATGGGGGGTCACCCCTCCACTTT	CASSQDGGSPLHF
TRBV5-1	TRBJ2-3	-	-	TGCGCCACCGCGGTCGGAGCGGACCATAGCACAGATACGCAGTATTTT	CATAVGADHSTDTQYF
TRBV24-1	TRBJ1-1	once	-	TGTGCCACCAGTGATTCGCGAACAGGAAACACTGAAGCTTTCTTT	CATSDSRTGNTEAFF
TRBV4-1	TRBJ2-1	-	TRBD2	TGCGCCAGCAGCCAGTCCGGGACTACATACAATGAGCAGTTCTTC	CASSQSGTTYNEQFF
TRBV2	TRBJ2-3	-	TRBD2	TGTGCCAGCAGTGAACTAGCGGGGCGCACAGATACGCAGTATTTT	CASSELAGRTDTQYF
TRBV5-1	TRBJ1-1	once	-	TGCGCCAGCAGCCTGGTGGGCCCCTGGCAGGAAGCTTTCTTT	CASSLVGPWQEAFF
TRBV7-9	TRBJ2-2	few	TRBD2	TGTGCCAGCAGACGATTAGCGGGGAACACCGGGGAGCTGTTTTTT	CASRRLAGNTGELFF
TRBV5-8	TRBJ2-7	-	TRBD1	TGTGCCAGCAGCCCGCTGGGACAGTTGCTTTTGGGCACCTACGAGCAGTACTTC	CASSPLGQLLLGTYEQYF
TRBV19	TRBJ1-5	-	-	TGTGCCAGTAGGCGGGGATACAATCAGCCCCAGCATTTT	CASRRGYNQPQHF
TRBV2	TRBJ1-1	-	-	TGTGCCAGCAGTACAGGGAGGGGTACTGAAGCTTTCTTT	CASSTGRGTEAFF
TRBV12-3/TRBV12-4	TRBJ1-5	-	-	TGTGCCAGCAGTAAGGCAGGGAATCAGCCCCAGCATTTT	CASSKAGNQPQHF
TRBV5-4	TRBJ1-2	-	-	TGTGCCAGCAGCTTGGAGCCAGGGACTATCTATGGCTACACCTTC	CASSLEPGTIYGYTF
TRBV28	TRBJ1-2	-	-	TGTGCCAGCAACAGGAATGGCTACACCTTC	CASNRNGYTF
TRBV5-1	TRBJ1-3	-	-	TGCGCCAGCAGCTTTGGCTTGGGAAACACCATATATTTT	CASSFGLGNTIYF
TRBV5-1	TRBJ2-7	-	TRBD2	TGCGCCAGCAGCTTGGATACTAGCGGGGGGGCCGGAGAGCAGTACTTC	CASSLDTSGGAGEQYF
TRBV6-9	TRBJ1-1	-	-	TGTGCCAGGGTAGGGGGGGGTCCCCCAGGAGCTTTCTTT	CARVGGGPPGAFF
TRBV7-9	TRBJ1-2	-	TRBD1	TGTGCCAGCAGCGCCAGGACAGGGGAAGGCGGCTACACCTTC	CASSARTGEGGYTF
TRBV5-4	TRBJ2-2	-	TRBD2	TGTGCCAGCAGCTTGGGACTAGCCACGAACACCGGGGAGCTGTTTTTT	CASSLGLATNTGELFF
TRBV5-1	TRBJ2-7	few	TRBD2	TGCGCCAGCAGCCCCGGGACTAGCGGGAGTAAGGACGAGCAGTACTTC	CASSPGTSGSKDEQYF
TRBV7-3	TRBJ2-7	-	TRBD1	TGTGCCAGCAGCTTAACGCCCGCAGGGACAGACGAGCAGTACTTC	CASSLTPAGTDEQYF
TRBV28	TRBJ2-7	-	-	TGTGCCAGCAGTTTCTCTAGCGCTGCCTACGAGCAGTACTTC	CASSFSSAAYEQYF
TRBV29-1	TRBJ1-2	once	-	TGCAGCGTTGAAGATTACAGGGCCCACTATGGCTACACCTTC	CSVEDYRAHYGYTF
TRBV7-9	TRBJ1-1	-	-	TGTGCCAGCAGCCCGGCGGTGGGGGCCGGCACTGAAGCTTTCTTT	CASSPAVGAGTEAFF
TRBV11-2	TRBJ1-6	few	-	TGTGCCAGCAGCTTAGACTCGTTACTACCCCTCCACTTT	CASSLDSLLPLHF
TRBV5-1	TRBJ2-1	-	TRBD1	TGCGCCAGCAGCTTGGACAGGGGTGGCGATGAGCAGTTCTTC	CASSLDRGGDEQFF
TRBV12-3/TRBV12-4	TRBJ2-1	-	-	TGTGCCAGCAGTTCGCAAACTTACAATGAGCAGTTCTTC	CASSSQTYNEQFF
TRBV3-1/TRBV3-2	TRBJ2-7	-	TRBD2	TGTGCCAGCAGCCCCTTCGGGGGGTCATTATCCTACGAGCAGTACTTC	CASSPFGGSLSYEQYF
TRBV18	TRBJ2-2	few	-	TGTGCCAGCTCACCAGGCCAGGTGGGCACCGGGGAGCTGTTTTTT	CASSPGQVGTGELFF
TRBV3-1/TRBV3-2	TRBJ1-5	-	TRBD1	TGTGCCAGCAGCCAAGGGGGCGGGACAGGGTCCCAGCCCCAGCATTTT	CASSQGGGTGSQPQHF
TRBV28	TRBJ2-2	-	-	TGTGCCAGCAGCCCAAGGACAGTAATGGGCGGGGAGCTGTTTTTT	CASSPRTVMGGELFF
TRBV9	TRBJ2-2	-	-	TGTGCCAGCAGCGTAGAGAGCGGAAAGAACACCGGGGAGCTGTTTTTT	CASSVESGKNTGELFF
TRBV28	TRBJ2-2	-	TRBD2	TGTGCCAGCAGACCGCCTGGGAGGGGAAACACCGGGGAGCTGTTTTTT	CASRPPGRGNTGELFF
TRBV5-1	TRBJ1-4	once	TRBD1	TGCGCCAGCAGCTTTAACGGACAGGGGGGTGAAAAACTGTTTTTT	CASSFNGQGGEKLFF
TRBV19	TRBJ2-1	-	-	TGTGCCAGTAGTTTTAACGCGGCCAGTGTGAATGAGCAGTTCTTC	CASSFNAASVNEQFF
TRBV2	TRBJ1-5	-	-	TGTGCCAGCAGTGACAGGGAACGGAATCAGCCCCAGCATTTT	CASSDRERNQPQHF
TRBV10-3	TRBJ1-2	-	-	TGTGCCACCGAGGGCTATGGCTACACCTTC	CATEGYGYTF
TRBV4-1	TRBJ1-4	-	-	TGCGCCAGCAGCCAAGATCCGGGTCTGGGTGAAAAACTGTTTTTT	CASSQDPGLGEKLFF
TRBV24-1	TRBJ2-2	-	-	TGTGCCACCAGTGGTCTTACAGCGAACACCGGGGAGCTGTTTTTT	CATSGLTANTGELFF
TRBV7-9	TRBJ1-2	-	-	TGTGCCAGCAGCTTAGACCTCTACCATGGCTACACCTTC	CASSLDLYHGYTF
TRBV7-6	TRBJ2-7	-	TRBD2	TGTGCCAGCAGCTTAGGTGGTGTACTAGCGGGAGGGTCTGACCCCTACGAGCAGTACTTC	CASSLGGVLAGGSDPYEQYF
TRBV6-1	TRBJ2-7	-	TRBD1	TGTGCCAGCAGTGAATTGCGCGGGACCCGGGACAGGGAGCAGTACTTC	CASSELRGTRDREQYF
TRBV19	TRBJ1-3	once	-	TGTGTGACCTCACAGGGAGTAGGAAACACCATATATTTT	CVTSQGVGNTIYF
TRBV20-1	TRBJ1-1	-	-	TGCAGTGCCGGGGACTACACTGAAGCTTTCTTT	CSAGDYTEAFF
TRBV7-2	TRBJ2-1	-	-	TGTGCCAGCAGCACCAGGGTTGGCCCTTTCAATGAGCAGTTCTTC	CASSTRVGPFNEQFF